The 6 T cell receptor beta chains listed next were all sequenced from one sample in a study of T-cell memory formation after mild COVID-19. TCRdb redid the calling of the 5' RACE reads with MiXCR, one entry per CDR3 protein. The data show about 560,000 distinct CDR3 sequences, 20% to 25% seen once. The specimen sequenced was PBMCs or a T cell subset sorted from them (not recorded which). All receptors derive from an adult woman who had mild COVID-19 (a few samples of this study predate the infection). Cell type and time point are not known.

The chain recombines TRBV9 with TRBJ2-3; D is undetermined. V lost 2 bases and J 4 bases, leaving 8 bases between the germline ends. Germline CDR1 is SGDLS and CDR2 is YYNGEE. The CDR3 sequence is 13 residues long. For the CDR3, the DNA is TGTGCCAGCAGCGTCCGACCCCCAGATACGCAGTATTTT. It specifies CASSVRPPDTQYF.

This clonotype was observed a handful of times. The rearrangement joins TRBV20-1 to TRBJ2-1; D is ambiguous. The V gene's germline CDR1 is DFQATT and CDR2 SNEGSKA (reference sequence). Trimming cost V 1 base and J 4 bases, with 11 bases left between them. This CDR3 has 14 amino acids. CDR3 nucleotide sequence: TGCAGTGCTAGAGTCCTAGGGAATTACAATGAGCAGTTCTTC. Protein sequence: CSARVLGNYNEQFF.

The rearrangement joins TRBV9 to TRBJ2-7; 10 bases map to TRBD2. Trimming cost V 3 bases and J 5 bases; bases outside gene matches: 5. CDR3 size: 14 residues. CDR1 and CDR2 (germline): SGDLS, YYNGEE. CDR3 DNA sequence: TGTGCCAGCAGCGGTGGACTAGCGGCTAACGAGCAGTACTTC. Translating it yields CASSGGLAANEQYF.

This chain connects TRBV23-1 to TRBJ2-1, with 12 nucleotides matching TRBD2. TRBV23-1 is given ORF status, its function remaining uncertain. Trimming at V came to 5 bases and at J to 5 bases, leaving 10 bases not matched to a gene. The CDR3 is 17 residues long. CDR3 in amino acids: CASSRLAGARVDNEQFF. The CDR3 nucleotides read TGCGCCAGCAGTAGACTAGCGGGGGCTAGGGTCGACAATGAGCAGTTCTTC.

This rearrangement joins TRBV7-9 to TRBJ2-1, with D unresolved. The V gene lost 5 bases and the J gene lost 3 bases, with 5 bases spanning the gap. This CDR3 spans 12 amino acids. Germline-derived CDR1 and CDR2 are SEHNR and FQNEAQ (reference sequence). As DNA, the CDR3 is TGTGCCAGCAGCGGCCACTACAATGAGCAGTTCTTC. Residues: CASSGHYNEQFF.

The chain couples TRBV5-1 to TRBJ2-1, with D possibly matching TRBD2 (5 bases). The CDR3 totals 13 residues. With 4 bases removed from V and 9 bases from J, the gap between germline ends came to 14 bases. Germline CDR1 is SGHRS and CDR2 is YFSETQ. CDR3 nucleotides: TGCGCCAGCAGCACCGGAGGCTACCCTGAGCAGTTCTTC. This gives the protein CASSTGGYPEQFF.